This T cell receptor beta chain was found in a study of T cells in narcolepsy. Per germline, CDR1 SGHRS and CDR2 YFSETQ. Trimming took 0 bases from V and 2 from J, leaving 10 bases between them. This CDR3 is built from 15 residues. The protocol was immunoSEQ multiplex PCR, while the TCRdb copy is restricted to in-frame clones and leaves out a portion. The data contain approximately 26,000 clones, more than 65% of them singletons. The origin of this receptor is a human donor in good health. V usage is TRBV5-1 and J usage is TRBJ2-3, with D unresolved. The sequenced sample consisted of memory (CD45RA-) CD4+ T cells from blood. The CDR3 nucleotides read TGCGCCAGCAGCTTGGTTGGCGGAAACACAGATACGCAGTATTTT. Translation gives CASSLVGGNTDTQYF.